This entry lists 3 T cell receptor beta chains sequenced from one sample in a study of CD8+CD57+ T cells in acquired aplastic anemia. Profiles of TCR beta VDJ and CDR3 were generated from a genomic DNA template. TCRdb reanalysed the reads using MiXCR and keeps one entry per CDR3 protein. The data contain 190,000 or so distinct CDR3 sequences, over 60% of them singletons. Source material: sorted CD4+, CD8+, or CD8+CD57+ T cells (not recorded which) from PBMCs. Every receptor here comes from a human donor in good health.

V usage is TRBV19 and J usage is TRBJ1-5; 10 bases are shared with TRBD1. The germline V gene encodes CDR1 LNHDA and CDR2 SQIVND (reference sequence). There are 15 residues in the CDR3. With V trimmed by 5 bases and J by 4 bases, 5 bases remained unmatched. CDR3 nucleotide sequence: TGTGCCAGTAGTTCACCGGGACAGGGGAATCAGCCCCAGCATTTT. It codes for CASSSPGQGNQPQHF.

This chain connects TRBV2 to TRBJ1-3; 8 nucleotides align to TRBD1. The V gene's germline CDR1 is SNHLY and CDR2 FYNNEI. The CDR3 sequence is 14 residues long. V lost 6 bases, J lost 5 bases, and 6 bases stayed unmatched. Here the CDR3 DNA reads TGTGCCAGCAGGGGGACAGGAGATAGAAACACCATATATTTT. It codes for CASRGTGDRNTIYF.

The table lists this clonotype with a few counts. V usage is TRBV10-3 and J usage is TRBJ2-3; tentatively, D is TRBD1 (5 bases). Germline assignment: CDR1 ENHRY and CDR2 SYGVKD. This CDR3 comprises 13 residues. The V end lost 5 bases, the J end lost 2 bases, and 8 bases lay between the germline ends. The CDR3 nucleotides are TGTGCCATCAGTCAGGGTATCACAGATACGCAGTATTTT. This sequence encodes CAISQGITDTQYF.